What follows are 19 T cell receptor beta chains derived from one specimen sequenced in a study of T-cell memory formation after mild COVID-19. TCRdb independently ran MiXCR on the 5' RACE reads; one entry per CDR3 protein. The sample shows around 130,000 distinct CDR3 sequences, approximately 6.2% of them seen only once. The sample was PBMCs or a T cell subset sorted from them (not recorded which). These receptors were taken from an adult woman who had mild COVID-19 (a few samples of this study predate the infection). Cell type and time point are not known.

This clonotype has a count of ten or more. The J gene is TRBJ2-3, the V gene TRBV12-3 or TRBV12-4, with 9 bases fitting TRBD2. CDR3 length equals 16 residues. Trimming cost V 3 bases and J 2 bases; bases outside gene matches: 6. This CDR3 is CASSLTSGQTTDTQYF. The CDR3 nucleotides are TGTGCCAGCAGTTTGACTAGCGGACAGACCACAGATACGCAGTATTTT.

This clonotype was observed many times. V usage is TRBV6-5 and J usage is TRBJ2-1, with 9 bases matching TRBD1. CDR1 and CDR2 from the germline V gene are MNHEY and SVGAGI. CDR3 size: 15 residues. J was trimmed by 6 bases and V by 0 bases; bases with no gene match: 3. CDR3 coding DNA: TGTGCCAGCAGTTACTCACAGGGGGCGATCAATGAGCAGTTCTTC. It codes for CASSYSQGAINEQFF.

This clonotype appeared a few times. The V and J genes are TRBV12-3 or TRBV12-4 and TRBJ2-1; the match to TRBD2 covers 10 bases. The CDR3 is 15 amino acids. V lost 4 bases to trimming and J lost 5 bases; unmatched junction nucleotides: 5. CDR3 in amino acids: CASSSPGLANNEQFF. DNA for the CDR3: TGTGCCAGCAGTTCTCCGGGACTAGCGAACAATGAGCAGTTCTTC.

This clonotype was recorded a few times. V usage is TRBV7-8 and J usage is TRBJ2-2; D possibly corresponds to TRBD1 (5 bases). Trimming stripped 8 bases from V and 0 bases from J, with 16 bases between. CDR1 SGHVS and CDR2 FQNEAQ come from the germline V gene. CDR3 size: 16 residues. The CDR3 sequence is CASRRVPPANTGELFF. As DNA, the CDR3 is TGTGCCAGCCGCAGGGTCCCCCCCGCGAACACCGGGGAGCTGTTTTTT.

This clonotype was seen many times. The DNA of the CDR3 is TGTGCCAGCAGGAGGCATGGACAGGGCCGCTCCTACGAGCAGTACTTC. Its protein product is CASRRHGQGRSYEQYF. The V gene is TRBV12-3 or TRBV12-4, the J gene TRBJ2-7; 8 bases line up with TRBD1. V lost 6 bases, J lost 0 bases, and 10 bases stayed unmatched. The CDR3 runs 16 residues.

This clonotype was counted many times. V is TRBV5-1 and J is TRBJ2-1; TRBD2 matches at 12 bases. The CDR3 length is 17 residues. Germline CDR1 SGHRS, CDR2 YFSETQ. After removal of 2 bases from V and 6 bases from J, the junction contained 9 bases not matched to a gene. The CDR3 spells CASSFGQTSGGPNEQFF. Written as DNA, the CDR3 is TGCGCCAGCAGCTTCGGTCAGACTAGCGGGGGCCCCAATGAGCAGTTCTTC.

This clonotype was found a few times. The V and J genes are TRBV10-3 and TRBJ1-2; 8 positions agree with TRBD1. CDR1 ENHRY and CDR2 SYGVKD come from the germline V gene. Losses at the gene ends were 0 bases for V and 8 bases for J; bases not matched to a gene: 5. This CDR3 has 14 residues. CDR3 amino acids: CAISESPRDRGYTF. In nucleotides, the CDR3 is TGTGCCATCAGTGAGTCACCCAGGGACAGGGGCTACACCTTC.

The chain couples TRBV25-1 to TRBJ2-3; TRBD2 matches at 10 bases. This CDR3 has 16 amino acids. J was trimmed by 5 bases and V by 3 bases; bases with no gene match: 8. From germline, CDR1 is MGHDK and CDR2 SYGVNS. In nucleotides, the CDR3 is TGTGCCAGCAGTGACGTAAGCGGGAGGGATGGAGATACGCAGTATTTT. It is translated as CASSDVSGRDGDTQYF. The entire variable domain, with the rest obtained from reference TRBV25-1 and TRBJ2-3, is as follows: EADIYQTPRYLVIGTGKKITLECSQTMGHDKMYWYQQDPGMELHLIHYSYGVNSTEKGDLSSESTVSRIRTEHFPLTLESARPSHTSQYLCASSDVSGRDGDTQYFGPGTRLTVL.

This clonotype was detected only a few times. The V call is TRBV11-1, the J call TRBJ2-7, with TRBD1 matching 7 bases. This CDR3 has 13 amino acids. V shed 6 bases and J 6 bases; nucleotides not matched to a gene: 8. The germline CDR1 and CDR2 sequences are SGHAT and FQDESV (reference sequence). The DNA for the CDR3 is TGTGCCAGCAGTCCTGACAGGGTTGGCGAGCAGTACTTC. It specifies CASSPDRVGEQYF.

Ten or more counts support this clonotype. The chain has TRBV7-2 and TRBJ2-1; tentatively, D is TRBD2 (6 bases). The CDR3 extends over 15 amino acids. CDR1 is SGHTA, CDR2 FQGNSA, per germline. The ends were cut back, 5 bases at V and 7 bases at J, with 18 bases in the middle. CDR3 residues: CASSQDGGPRNEQFF. CDR3 sequence (DNA): TGTGCCAGCAGCCAGGACGGAGGGCCGAGAAATGAGCAGTTCTTC.

This clonotype was picked up many times. The J gene is TRBJ2-4, the V gene TRBV7-9; no reliable D call. The CDR3 runs to 12 residues. The germline gives CDR1 SEHNR, CDR2 FQNEAQ (reference sequence). The ends were cut back, 5 bases at V and 5 bases at J, with 7 bases in the middle. The CDR3 nucleotides read TGTGCCAGCAGCGTGACTGAAAACATTCAGTACTTC. This codes for CASSVTENIQYF.

The sample holds many counts of this clonotype. V gene TRBV15 combines with J gene TRBJ2-1; 9 bases match TRBD2. The junction had 4 bases not matched to a gene; V was cut back by 9 bases and J by 1 base. CDR3 length: 14 amino acids. The germline CDR1 and CDR2 sequences are LNHNV and YYDKDF (reference sequence). CDR3 DNA: TGTGCCACTAAACTAGCGGGTTCCTACAATGAGCAGTTCTTC. Protein: CATKLAGSYNEQFF.

This clonotype was recorded at least ten times. The chain links TRBV20-1 to TRBJ2-7; D not resolved. This CDR3 is 13 amino acids long. Trimming removed 5 bases from V and 2 bases from J, with 13 bases in between. The germline V gene encodes CDR1 DFQATT and CDR2 SNEGSKA (reference sequence). DNA of the CDR3: TGCAGTGCTCAGCCCCACTGGGCCTACGAGCAGTACTTC. Amino acids: CSAQPHWAYEQYF.

This clonotype was counted between two and nine times. The chain combines TRBV7-2 with TRBJ2-3, with D maybe TRBD2 (6 bases). The CDR3 covers 16 residues. The germline V gene has CDR1 SGHTA and CDR2 FQGNSA. Trimming left V 5 bases short and J 5 bases short, with 20 bases between. The CDR3 bases are TGTGCCAGCAGCGCCGCGGGGACTGGTATAGGAGATACGCAGTATTTT. It specifies CASSAAGTGIGDTQYF.

This clonotype was found a few times. V and J are TRBV11-2 and TRBJ2-1; a possible D gene is TRBD2 (6 bases). Trimming cost V 4 bases and J 5 bases, with 12 bases left between them. The CDR3 runs 14 residues. Germline V gene data show CDR1 as SGHAT and CDR2 as FQNNGV. CDR3 sequence (DNA): TGTGCCAGCAGCTCATACCGGGAGAACAATGAGCAGTTCTTC. Amino acids: CASSSYRENNEQFF.

This clonotype was observed a few times. The chain employs TRBV11-2 and TRBJ2-4; 7 bases agree with TRBD1. J gave up 9 bases and V 2 bases, and 10 bases lay outside the gene matches. Germline V gives CDR1 SGHAT, CDR2 FQNNGV. This CDR3 has 15 amino acids. In DNA form, the CDR3 reads TGTGCCAGCAGCTTACCCAACAGGGGCCGGGGCATTCAGTACTTC. It specifies CASSLPNRGRGIQYF.

In this sample, this clonotype turned up a few times. J is TRBJ2-7 and V is TRBV2; D ambiguous. V was clipped by 8 bases and J by 0 bases, with 5 bases between them. The CDR3 consists of 11 residues. Germline lookup yields CDR1 SNHLY and CDR2 FYNNEI. The CDR3 loop reads CASGFSYEQYF. As DNA, the CDR3 is TGTGCCAGCGGGTTCTCCTACGAGCAGTACTTC.

The chain is built from TRBV5-1 and TRBJ2-3; D assignment may be TRBD1 or TRBD2 (5 bases each). Germline V gene lookup returns CDR1 SGHRS and CDR2 YFSETQ. V shed 4 bases and J shed 4 bases, with 16 bases lying between them. The CDR3 contains 15 residues. The chain's CDR3 is CASSTGTSTPDTQYF. CDR3 coding DNA: TGCGCCAGCAGCACCGGGACCTCCACTCCAGATACGCAGTATTTT.

The chain recombines TRBV7-6 with TRBJ2-1; 7 bases line up with TRBD2. V lost 0 bases, J lost 7 bases, and 21 bases stayed unmatched. The CDR3 length is 20 residues. Germline V gives CDR1 SGHVS, CDR2 FNYEAQ. The CDR3 bases are TGTGCCAGCAGCTTAGCGTTCATGGTTGGGGGAGCGGGAAGCGGGAATGAGCAGTTCTTC. It specifies CASSLAFMVGGAGSGNEQFF.